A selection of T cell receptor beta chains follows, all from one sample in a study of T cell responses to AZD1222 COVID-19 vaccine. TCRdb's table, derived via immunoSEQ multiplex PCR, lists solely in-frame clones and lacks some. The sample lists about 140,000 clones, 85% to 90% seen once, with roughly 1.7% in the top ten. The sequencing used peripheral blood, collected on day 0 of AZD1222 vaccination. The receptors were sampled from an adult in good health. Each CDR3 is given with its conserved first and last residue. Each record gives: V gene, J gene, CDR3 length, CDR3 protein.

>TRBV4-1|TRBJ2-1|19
CASSHHVRAEGSSYNEQFF
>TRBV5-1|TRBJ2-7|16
CASSVRLRDRGSEQYF
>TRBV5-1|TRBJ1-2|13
CASSRTGDSGYTF
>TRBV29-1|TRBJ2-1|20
CSVDEVRATGAVPTDNEQFF
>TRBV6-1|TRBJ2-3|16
CASSDRPGEGTDTQYF
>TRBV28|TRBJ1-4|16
CASSLFGTATNEKLFF
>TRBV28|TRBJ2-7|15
CASSLSGTGGHEQYF
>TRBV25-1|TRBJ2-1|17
CARAGTSGRTVYNEQFF
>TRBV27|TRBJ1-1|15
CASSLYPGGSTEAFF
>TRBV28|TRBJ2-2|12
CASMEYTGELFF
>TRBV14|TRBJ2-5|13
CASSPLARETQYF
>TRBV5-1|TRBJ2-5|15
CASSSLAGVPETQYF
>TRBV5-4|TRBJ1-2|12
CASSSLGGGYTF
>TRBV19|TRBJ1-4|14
CASGLGARDEKLFF
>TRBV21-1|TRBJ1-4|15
CASSTPGQGTEKLFF
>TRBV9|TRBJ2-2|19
CASSVASTSGAWRTGELFF
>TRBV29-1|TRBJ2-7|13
CSVARGGSYEQYF
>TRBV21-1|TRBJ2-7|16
CASTPTPGANTYEQYF
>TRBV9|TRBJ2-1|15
CASSSRQLTYNEQFF
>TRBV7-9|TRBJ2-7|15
CASSLTGAGVYEQYF
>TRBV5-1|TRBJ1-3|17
CASRRTAQENSGNTIYF
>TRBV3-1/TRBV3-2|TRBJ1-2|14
CASSRQGSNYGYTF
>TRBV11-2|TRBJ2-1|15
CASRLAGGRFNEQFF
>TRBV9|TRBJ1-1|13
CASSVEGNTEAFF
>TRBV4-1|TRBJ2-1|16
CASSGNALFDYNEQFF
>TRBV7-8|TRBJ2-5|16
CASSLVGLAGQETQYF
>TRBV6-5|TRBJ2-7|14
CASSHGGRESEQYF
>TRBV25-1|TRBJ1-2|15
CASSELGKPGGGYTF
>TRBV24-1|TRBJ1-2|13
CATSDLRDRSYTF
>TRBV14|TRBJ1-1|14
CASSYRIMNTEAFF
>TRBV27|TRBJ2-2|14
CASSVNPDTGELFF
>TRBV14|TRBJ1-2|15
CASSQGQGLLYGYTF
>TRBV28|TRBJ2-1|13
CATAELSYNEQFF
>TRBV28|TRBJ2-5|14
CASNPGGVWETQYF
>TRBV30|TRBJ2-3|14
CAWSEADLGDTQYF
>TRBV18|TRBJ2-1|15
CASSPRPGQYNEQFF
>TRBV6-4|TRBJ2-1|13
CASSVTRTNEQFF
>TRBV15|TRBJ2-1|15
CATSRDGGRVNEQFF
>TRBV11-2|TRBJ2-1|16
CASSTRTSSRGDEQFF
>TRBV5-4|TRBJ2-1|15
CASSLGQLRRDEQFF
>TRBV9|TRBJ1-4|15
CASSLRTDPNEKLFF
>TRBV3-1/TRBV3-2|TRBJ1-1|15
CASSHRQGAGTEAFF